The sample holds many counts of the clone carrying this TCR beta chain. The treatment: skin biopsy from PPD injection site in Mantoux-positive individual. TCR cDNA received a 3' ligated oligonucleotide that carried a UMI. Cells were not sorted; total RNA input targeted roughly 1 to 1000 ng. The SP2 primer and nested alpha and beta constant region primers amplified ligated cDNA in four rounds. Reverse transcription of blood and skin TCR RNA was primed at alpha and beta constant regions. TCRdb analysed the UMI-ligation and nested PCR reads with MiXCR anew, one entry per CDR3 protein. This table has over 11,000 distinct CDR3 sequences, about 5% appearing once. Germline V gene data show CDR1 as SQVTM and CDR2 as ANQGSEA. V was pared by 2 bases and J by 5 bases, with 5 bases of the junction left unmatched. This CDR3 has 14 amino acids. The sample is drawn from a study of naive and memory T cell subsets.

The input for sequencing was skin, taken from a tuberculin skin test site. The J gene is TRBJ1-1, the V gene TRBV29-1; 10 positions match TRBD1. The clonotype comes from an adult in good health. The CDR3 DNA follows: TGCAGCGTTGAACGGACAGGGGGGAGGACTGAAGCTTTCTTT. It specifies CSVERTGGRTEAFF.